The 20 T cell receptor beta chains given below trace back to one sample, sequenced in a study of shared clonotypes between healthy human individuals. Sequenced by immunoSEQ multiplex PCR; TCRdb stores in-frame clones only, minus some. The sample lists about 2 million clones; less than 95% were seen once. Naive CD8 cells lacked CD45RO, underwent positive selection for CCR7 and left out terminally differentiated effector memory CD45RA+ cells. Material for sequencing was naive CD8+ T cells sorted from blood. The origin of the receptors is a man between 18 and 35 years old in good health.

This clone was counted a single time. The V and J genes are TRBV19 and TRBJ2-1; TRBD2 might be the D (5 bases). The CDR3 consists of 15 residues. Germline assignment: CDR1 LNHDA and CDR2 SQIVND (reference sequence). Trimming took 2 bases from V and 0 from J, leaving 8 bases between them. The CDR3 protein is CASSIFGSSYNEQFF. DNA of the CDR3: TGTGCCAGTAGTATATTTGGGAGCTCCTACAATGAGCAGTTCTTC.

The chain uses TRBV5-6 and TRBJ2-1; D perhaps matches TRBD1 (6 bases). The V gene lost 0 bases and the J gene lost 7 bases, with 20 bases spanning the gap. This CDR3 contains 17 residues. In germline, CDR1 is SGHDT, CDR2 YYEEEE. The CDR3 region has the DNA TGTGCCAGCAGCTTGGAAGGTACAGGGAAGTTGGCGAATGAGCAGTTCTTC. This sequence encodes CASSLEGTGKLANEQFF.

This rearrangement joins TRBV6-5 to TRBJ2-7; 9 positions agree with TRBD1. The V segment lost 10 bases and the J segment 4 bases; nucleotides outside the gene matches: 14. The CDR3 is 15 amino acids. Germline CDR1 and CDR2: MNHEY and SVGAGI. CDR3 sequence reads: CATSPTGGMSYEQYF. The CDR3 DNA reads TGTGCCACCTCCCCGACAGGGGGTATGTCGTACGAGCAGTACTTC.

The rearrangement uses TRBV27 and TRBJ2-7; possibly TRBD2 for D (6 bases). Trimming cost V 6 bases and J 0 bases, with 15 bases left between them. The length of the CDR3 is 15 residues. From germline, CDR1 is MNHEY and CDR2 SMNVEV (reference sequence). The DNA of the CDR3 is TGTGCCAGCAGGGAGGGAGTCCTGAGCTCCTACGAGCAGTACTTC. Amino acids: CASREGVLSSYEQYF.

This rearrangement joins TRBV6-5 to TRBJ2-7; the match to TRBD1 covers 9 bases. Trimming at V came to 6 bases and at J to 3 bases, leaving 9 bases not matched to a gene. This CDR3 is 15 amino acids long. Germline CDR1 MNHEY, CDR2 SVGAGI. CDR3 region: CASRETGGIFYEQYF. CDR3 bases: TGTGCCAGCAGAGAGACAGGGGGAATATTCTACGAGCAGTACTTC.

The genes are TRBV4-1 and TRBJ1-2; 8 nucleotides agree with TRBD1. There are 15 residues in the CDR3. From germline, CDR1 is MGHRA and CDR2 YSYEKL. Unmatched junction bases numbered 9, after V lost 4 bases and J lost 5 bases. The CDR3 sequence: CASSPQDRGDYGYTF. The CDR3 DNA follows: TGCGCCAGCAGCCCCCAAGACAGGGGAGATTATGGCTACACCTTC.

V gene TRBV6-5 combines with J gene TRBJ2-1; TRBD1 is a possible D gene (6 bases). V lost 7 bases, J lost 0 bases, and 13 bases lay in between. CDR1 MNHEY and CDR2 SVGAGI come from the germline V gene. The CDR3 has 15 amino acids. In DNA, the CDR3 is TGTGCCAGCAAAACAGGGCCCTCCTCCTACAATGAGCAGTTCTTC. Its protein product is CASKTGPSSYNEQFF.

The gene calls are TRBV5-4 and TRBJ2-2; D not certain. Germline values: CDR1 SGHNT, CDR2 YYREEE (reference sequence). CDR3 size: 14 residues. Deletions cut 2 bases from V and 6 bases from J, with 11 bases between. This CDR3 reads CASSFSTSPGELFF. The CDR3 nucleotides read TGTGCCAGCAGCTTCAGTACAAGTCCCGGGGAGCTGTTTTTT.

Here the CDR3 reads CASSEMTAINQPQHF. DNA of the CDR3: TGTGCCAGCAGTGAAATGACAGCAATCAATCAGCCCCAGCATTTT. The genes are TRBV2 and TRBJ1-5, with D possibly matching TRBD1 (5 bases). Trimming took off 2 bases at V and 3 bases at J, with 11 bases between the two ends. Looked up from germline, CDR1 is SNHLY and CDR2 is FYNNEI. CDR3 length: 15 residues.

The V and J genes are TRBV5-6 and TRBJ1-2; D is perhaps TRBD1 (5 bases). The CDR3 has 15 amino acids. Between the trimmed V and J ends, which lost 1 base and 5 bases, there was a span of 15 bases. CDR1 is SGHDT and CDR2 is YYEEEE in the germline V gene. CDR3 sequence reads: CASSLRDLKWYGYTF. The CDR3 nucleotides are TGTGCCAGCAGCTTGCGGGACCTTAAATGGTATGGCTACACCTTC. Full variable domain (outside the CDR3, taken from reference TRBV5-6 and TRBJ1-2): DAGVTQSPTHLIKTRGQQVTLRCSPKSGHDTVSWYQQALGQGPQFIFQYYEEEERQRGNFPDRFSGHQFPNYSSELNVNALLLGDSALYLCASSLRDLKWYGYTFGSGTRLTVV.

V usage is TRBV7-6 and J usage is TRBJ2-2, with 7 bases aligning to TRBD2. The CDR3 runs 17 residues. The germline CDR1 and CDR2 sequences are SGHVS and FNYEAQ. The ends lost 0 bases at V and 5 bases at J; junction bases unmatched: 9. The CDR3, as DNA: TGTGCCAGCAGCTTAGCTGGGACGCGGGGGAAAACCGGGGAGCTGTTTTTT. It is translated as CASSLAGTRGKTGELFF.

As concerns this clone: Additional DNA sequences in this sample encode the identical CDR3. The rearrangement links TRBV27 to TRBJ2-7; 7 bases are a match to TRBD1. Trimming at V came to 6 bases and at J to 3 bases, leaving 2 bases not matched to a gene. The germline CDR1 and CDR2 sequences are MNHEY and SMNVEV (reference sequence). The CDR3 is 12 residues long. CDR3 in amino acids: CASSNRGYEQYF. CDR3 nucleotides: TGTGCCAGCAGCAACAGGGGCTACGAGCAGTACTTC.

J is TRBJ2-1 and V is TRBV4-3, with 11 bases fitting TRBD2. V lost 0 bases and J lost 7; bases outside the gene matches: 11. The V gene's germline CDR1 is LGHNA and CDR2 YSLEER. The CDR3 runs to 18 residues. DNA of the CDR3: TGCGCCAGCAGCCAAGATTTCCCACTAGCGGGAGACGGGAATGAGCAGTTCTTC. This codes for CASSQDFPLAGDGNEQFF.

The chain carries TRBV7-8 and TRBJ2-1, with 7 bases aligning to TRBD1. This CDR3 spans 16 amino acids. V was clipped by 7 bases and J by 2 bases; unmatched bases: 11. Germline lookup yields CDR1 SGHVS and CDR2 FQNEAQ. The CDR3 DNA follows: TGTGCCAGCACCCAAACAGGGGAGATTACCTACAATGAGCAGTTCTTC. As protein: CASTQTGEITYNEQFF.

The chain recombines TRBV6-6 with TRBJ2-7; no reliable D call. The V end lost 6 bases, the J end lost 4 bases, and 7 bases lay between the germline ends. This CDR3 has 11 amino acids. CDR1 is MNHNY, CDR2 SVGAGI, per germline (reference sequence). CDR3 nucleotides: TGTGCCAGCAGGTTCGTGTACGAGCAGTACTTC. It is translated as CASRFVYEQYF.

The gene calls are TRBV7-9 and TRBJ1-6; D is possibly TRBD1 (6 bases). The V end was cut by 4 bases, the J end by 2 bases, with 9 bases between. Germline CDR1 is SEHNR and CDR2 is FQNEAQ (reference sequence). The CDR3 has 15 amino acids. The CDR3 loop is CASSSTGTYNSPLHF. The DNA of the CDR3 is TGTGCCAGCAGCTCTACAGGGACCTATAATTCACCCCTCCACTTT. Variable domain in full (rest from reference TRBV7-9 and TRBJ1-6): DTGVSQNPRHKITKRGQNVTFRCDPISEHNRLYWYRQTLGQGPEFLTYFQNEAQLEKSRLLSDRFSAERPKGSFSTLEIQRTEQGDSAMYLCASSSTGTYNSPLHFGNGTRLTVT.

The chain links TRBV27 to TRBJ2-5; D ambiguous. The germline V gene has CDR1 MNHEY and CDR2 SMNVEV (reference sequence). The CDR3 runs to 14 residues. V was clipped by 6 bases and J by 2 bases, with 13 bases between them. The CDR3 DNA reads TGTGCCAGCAGCCATACACGGATACAAGAGACCCAGTACTTC. Its protein product is CASSHTRIQETQYF.

This chain connects TRBV5-6 to TRBJ2-5; D possibly uses TRBD1 or TRBD2 (6 bases each). The ends were cut back, 5 bases at V and 5 bases at J, with 22 bases in the middle. The V gene's germline CDR1 is SGHDT and CDR2 YYEEEE. The CDR3 has 16 residues. The CDR3 coding sequence is TGTGCCAGCAGGGAAGTGGGGGGCCGGGGTTGGGAGACCCAGTACTTC. It translates to CASREVGGRGWETQYF.

The chain couples TRBV4-3 to TRBJ2-7; 8 bases are a match to TRBD2. Trimming cost V 0 bases and J 4 bases; bases outside gene matches: 2. Germline V lookup: CDR1 LGHNA, CDR2 YSLEER. This CDR3 has 14 amino acids. For the CDR3, the DNA is TGCGCCAGCAGCCAAGATACTAGCGGTTACGAGCAGTACTTC. Translated: CASSQDTSGYEQYF.

In its sample, this clone was seen once. This chain connects TRBV19 to TRBJ1-6; 7 bases are a match to TRBD1. V lost 0 bases to trimming and J lost 0 bases; unmatched junction nucleotides: 14. The CDR3 length is 21 residues. Per the germline V gene, CDR1 is LNHDA and CDR2 is SQIVND (reference sequence). DNA for the CDR3: TGTGCCAGTAGTATAGACCTCGAGGTACAGGGGATGAGCTCCTATAATTCACCCCTCCACTTT. Amino acids: CASSIDLEVQGMSSYNSPLHF.